This entry features one TCR beta chain sequence. The sample is drawn from a study of blood T cell repertoires in COVID-19. Overall study context: Specimens from acute and convalescent COVID-19 originated in the United States, Italy and Spain.

Method: immunoSEQ multiplex PCR; TCRdb's copy keeps in-frame clones and lacks some. The sample comprises a few hundred thousand clones, 83% of which are singletons, and less than 3.5% rests with the top ten. This TCR derives from a man in his fifties or sixties with active or convalescent COVID-19. Sequencing was performed on peripheral blood.

The CDR3 DNA reads TGCGCCAGCAGAAGGACTAGCGGGAGCGTCTACAATGAGCAGTTCTTC. Its translation is CASRRTSGSVYNEQFF. V usage is TRBV5-1 and J usage is TRBJ2-1; 13 nucleotides line up with TRBD2. Per the germline V gene, CDR1 is SGHRS and CDR2 is YFSETQ. Trimming cost V 5 bases and J 3 bases; bases outside gene matches: 5. This CDR3 region has 16 residues. The entire variable domain, with the rest obtained from reference TRBV5-1 and TRBJ2-1, is as follows: KAGVTQTPRYLIKTRGQQVTLSCSPISGHRSVSWYQQTPGQGLQFLFEYFSETQRNKGNFPGRFSGRQFSNSRSEMNVSTLELGDSALYLCASRRTSGSVYNEQFFGPGTRLTVL.